The 18 T cell receptor beta chains reported below all come from one sample, sequenced in a study of T cells after yellow fever vaccination. Each CDR3 protein gets one entry after TCRdb re-called the 5' RACE reads with MiXCR. The sample yields 250,000 to 400,000 distinct CDR3 sequences, around 4.5% seen once. The sample in question was PBMCs, obtained 15 days after the yellow fever booster vaccination. The receptors originated from a young man who received the YFV17D yellow fever vaccine.

This clonotype turned up a few times. The V gene is TRBV20-1, the J gene TRBJ2-7; D perhaps matches TRBD1 (6 bases). V was cut by 3 bases and J by 2 bases, with 14 bases left in between. The CDR3 runs 14 residues. The germline V gene encodes CDR1 DFQATT and CDR2 SNEGSKA (reference sequence). In nucleotides, the CDR3 is TGCAGTGCTAGTAGGGACACAGCAGCCTACGAGCAGTACGTC. The encoded protein is CSASRDTAAYEQYV.

This clonotype has ten or more counts. The chain recombines TRBV4-3 with TRBJ1-4, with D possibly being TRBD1 (6 bases). Per the germline V gene, CDR1 is LGHNA and CDR2 is YSLEER. V lost 4 bases and J lost 0, with 9 bases in between. The CDR3 sequence is 15 residues long. CDR3 sequence reads: CASSRKGATNEKLFF. The CDR3, as DNA: TGCGCCAGCAGCCGGAAGGGGGCAACTAATGAAAAACTGTTTTTT.

This clonotype was picked up many times. The chain couples TRBV10-2 to TRBJ2-5; D is unresolved. This CDR3 is 15 amino acids long. Germline CDR1 and CDR2: WSHSY and SAAADI. V gave up 6 bases and J gave up 2 bases, with 16 bases separating them. CDR3 in DNA: TGCGCCAGCAGAGAAAACCCTGACGGACAAGAGACCCAGTACTTC. It specifies CASRENPDGQETQYF.

This clonotype showed up just a few times. This rearrangement joins TRBV12-3 or TRBV12-4 to TRBJ2-1, with TRBD2 identical over 10 bases. The V gene end was trimmed by 2 bases and the J gene end by 7 bases; junction bases not matched to a gene: 8. The length of the CDR3 is 16 residues. In DNA form, the CDR3 reads TGTGCCAGCAGTTTACCTCCGGGACTAGCGCTGAATGAGCAGTTCTTC. Protein: CASSLPPGLALNEQFF.

Notes on this clonotype: This may stem from a read error, because a much larger clone lies one nucleotide away. The DNA for the CDR3 is TGTGCCAGCAGCCAACGGGAGGCCGGGGAGCTGTTTTTT. This codes for CASSQREAGELFF. The chain combines TRBV3-1 with TRBJ2-2; the match to TRBD2 covers 7 bases. CDR3 length equals 13 residues. Germline V gives CDR1 LGHDT, CDR2 YNNKEL (reference sequence). The J segment lost 6 bases and the V segment lost 2 bases, leaving 0 bases of the junction unmatched.

This clonotype was counted many times. The chain links TRBV5-1 to TRBJ1-6; 7 bases match TRBD1. The junction had 8 bases not matched to a gene; V was cut back by 4 bases and J by 10 bases. CDR3 length equals 14 residues. Germline loops: CDR1 SGHRS, CDR2 YFSETQ. CDR3 sequence (DNA): TGCGCCAGCAGCGTCGGGACAGTATGGTCACCCCTCCACTTT. Translating gives CASSVGTVWSPLHF.

This clonotype was detected a few times. V and J are TRBV20-1 and TRBJ2-5, with D hard to call. The germline V and J ends were trimmed by 1 base and 4 bases, with 13 bases remaining between them. This CDR3 comprises 14 residues. Germline loops: CDR1 DFQATT, CDR2 SNEGSKA (reference sequence). CDR3 sequence: CSARGPGSRETQYF. The CDR3 region has the DNA TGCAGTGCTAGAGGTCCGGGCTCTCGAGAGACCCAGTACTTC.

This clonotype was counted a few times. The chain uses TRBV4-3 and TRBJ2-3, with 7 bases that match TRBD2. Trimming took 1 base from V and 0 from J; bases not matched to a gene: 10. CDR1 and CDR2 from the germline V gene are LGHNA and YSLEER. The CDR3 loop spans 18 amino acids. The CDR3 loop is CASSQGGLASGSTDTQYF. CDR3 DNA sequence: TGCGCCAGCAGCCAAGGGGGTCTGGCTAGCGGAAGCACAGATACGCAGTATTTT.

This chain joins TRBV24-1 and TRBJ2-3; D is ambiguous. V was trimmed by 3 bases and J by 9 bases, leaving 9 bases between them. The germline gives CDR1 KGHDR, CDR2 SFDVKD. The CDR3 totals 12 residues. This CDR3 is CATSDGPDTQYF. Here the CDR3 DNA reads TGTGCCACCAGTGATGGTCCCGACACGCAGTATTTT.

In its sample, this clonotype was seen a few times. V usage is TRBV11-2 and J usage is TRBJ2-1, with TRBD2 identical over 12 bases. V lost 10 bases and J lost 9; bases outside the gene matches: 13. Germline assignment: CDR1 SGHAT and CDR2 FQNNGV. The CDR3 runs to 15 residues. In nucleotides, the CDR3 is TGTGCCACCCTGTTCTCTAGCGGGGGGGCTCTTGAGCAGTTCTTC. Translation gives CATLFSSGGALEQFF.

The chain joins TRBV12-3 or TRBV12-4 to TRBJ1-1; 8 nucleotides align to TRBD1. The junction had 8 bases not matched to a gene; V was cut back by 7 bases and J by 7 bases. The CDR3 length is 13 residues. In DNA form, the CDR3 reads TGTGCCAGCACTAGGACAGGGCAGGGTGAAGCTTTCTTT. Amino acid sequence: CASTRTGQGEAFF.

This clonotype was seen repeatedly, ten times or more. V usage is TRBV5-1 and J usage is TRBJ2-7; D is perhaps TRBD2 (6 bases). Trimming took 3 bases from V and 3 from J, leaving 13 bases between them. The CDR3 runs to 14 residues. CDR1 is SGHRS, CDR2 YFSETQ, per germline. The DNA for the CDR3 is TGCGCCAGCAGCTCGGAGGGACTGGGCTACGAGCAGTACTTC. It codes for CASSSEGLGYEQYF.

This clonotype showed up many times. The rearrangement uses TRBV3-1 and TRBJ1-2; D gene unclear. Per the germline V gene, CDR1 is LGHDT and CDR2 is YNNKEL (reference sequence). The ends were cut back, 3 bases at V and 5 bases at J, with 7 bases in the middle. This CDR3 is built from 12 residues. The CDR3 DNA reads TGTGCCAGCAGCCATCGGGAGTATGGCTACACCTTC. Encoded protein: CASSHREYGYTF.

The rearrangement links TRBV24-1 to TRBJ1-5, with D maybe TRBD1 (6 bases). Deletions cut 4 bases from V and 5 bases from J, with 8 bases between. The germline V gene encodes CDR1 KGHDR and CDR2 SFDVKD. The CDR3 is 13 amino acids. The CDR3 loop reads CATSENRDQPQHF. The CDR3 nucleotides read TGTGCCACCAGTGAGAACAGGGATCAGCCCCAGCATTTT.

V and J are TRBV3-1 and TRBJ2-2, with 8 bases fitting TRBD2. The germline V gene encodes CDR1 LGHDT and CDR2 YNNKEL (reference sequence). The J segment lost 7 bases and the V segment lost 1 base, leaving 5 bases of the junction unmatched. The CDR3 spans 15 residues. The CDR3 protein is CASSQGGLEVGELFF. CDR3 DNA sequence: TGTGCCAGCAGCCAAGGGGGACTAGAAGTCGGGGAGCTGTTTTTT.

The chain is built from TRBV12-3 or TRBV12-4 and TRBJ2-1, with 7 nucleotides matching TRBD2. This CDR3 contains 12 residues. The V gene end was trimmed by 7 bases and the J gene end by 9 bases; junction bases not matched to a gene: 6. DNA for the CDR3: TGTGCCAGCAACACTCCTAGCGGTGAGCAGTTCTTC. Translation: CASNTPSGEQFF.

This clonotype was detected many times. The chain uses TRBV7-2 and TRBJ2-2; no clear D gene. The CDR3 covers 15 residues. The V end was cut by 5 bases, the J end by 4 bases, with 14 bases between. Germline CDR1 is SGHTA and CDR2 is FQGNSA. The chain's CDR3 is CASSRHGQFTGELFF. The CDR3 DNA follows: TGTGCCAGCAGCCGCCATGGGCAGTTCACCGGGGAGCTGTTTTTT.

This clonotype was seen at least ten times. The CDR3 loop reads CAISESSRLAGEQYF. Here the CDR3 DNA reads TGTGCCATCAGTGAGTCCTCACGACTAGCGGGCGAGCAGTACTTC. The rearrangement links TRBV10-3 to TRBJ2-7; 10 nucleotides align to TRBD2. CDR3 length: 15 residues. V was clipped by 0 bases and J by 6 bases; unmatched bases: 5. The germline V gene has CDR1 ENHRY and CDR2 SYGVKD.